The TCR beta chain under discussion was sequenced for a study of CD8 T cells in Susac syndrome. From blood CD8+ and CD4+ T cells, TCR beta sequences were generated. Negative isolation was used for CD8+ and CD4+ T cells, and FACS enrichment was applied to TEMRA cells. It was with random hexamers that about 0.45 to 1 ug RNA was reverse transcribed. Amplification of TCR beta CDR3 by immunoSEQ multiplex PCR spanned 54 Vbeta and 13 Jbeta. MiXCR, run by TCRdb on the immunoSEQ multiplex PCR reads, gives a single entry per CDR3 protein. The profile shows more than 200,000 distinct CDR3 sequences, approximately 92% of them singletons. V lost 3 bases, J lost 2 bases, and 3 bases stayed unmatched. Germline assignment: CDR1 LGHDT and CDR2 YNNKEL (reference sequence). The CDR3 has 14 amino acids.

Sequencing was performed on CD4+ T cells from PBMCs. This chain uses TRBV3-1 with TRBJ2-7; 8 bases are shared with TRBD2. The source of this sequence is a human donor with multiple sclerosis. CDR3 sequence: CASSHPGGTYEQYF. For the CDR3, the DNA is TGTGCCAGCAGCCACCCGGGGGGGACCTACGAGCAGTACTTC.